The 8 T cell receptor beta chains in this list originate from one sample, sequenced in a study of T-cell memory formation after mild COVID-19 (dated by TCRdb to the early 2020s). Receptor libraries were prepared by 5' RACE. Sequencing took place on an Illumina NovaSeq 6000. TCRdb reprocessing: public reads trimmed at Q25 with fastp, clones called with MiXCR, in-frame beta chains kept. Rows matching on CDR3 protein sequence are summarized as one entry with the most common DNA and genes. For this sample there are about 190,000 distinct CDR3 sequences; more than 9% appear just once. The ten largest clonotypes hold around 3.3% of the sample. Specimen: PBMCs or a T cell subset sorted from them (not recorded which). The receptors shown here come from a man between 18 and 35 years old who had mild COVID-19 (a few samples of this study predate the infection). The sample titles of this study are shuffled in the database, so cell type and time point are left out; the donor was told from shared clones.

The chain joins TRBV20-1 to TRBJ2-3, with TRBD1 as a possible D gene (5 bases). The CDR3 is 16 residues long. Per germline, CDR1 DFQATT and CDR2 SNEGSKA (reference sequence). Trimming removed 7 bases at V and 2 bases at J, with 22 bases between. The CDR3 sequence is CSGEMGWQGNTDTQYF. CDR3 nucleotides: TGCAGTGGAGAGATGGGGTGGCAGGGAAACACAGATACGCAGTATTTT.

This clonotype has more than one count but fewer than ten. The CDR3 nucleotides read TGTGCCAGTAGTATAGCCCGGGTCCGGATTACTGAAGCTTTCTTT. Encoded protein: CASSIARVRITEAFF. This chain links TRBV19 with TRBJ1-1; the D is unclear. Trimming stripped 1 base from V and 5 bases from J, with 14 bases between. The CDR3 is 15 amino acids. Germline V gene data show CDR1 as LNHDA and CDR2 as SQIVND (reference sequence). The variable domain in full, completed from reference TRBV19 and TRBJ1-1, reads DGGITQSPKYLFRKEGQNVTLSCEQNLNHDAMYWYRQDPGQGLRLIYYSQIVNDFQKGDIAEGYSVSREKKESFPLTVTSAQKNPTAFYLCASSIARVRITEAFFGQGTRLTVV.

V usage is TRBV4-3 and J usage is TRBJ2-1, with no clear D. There are 14 residues in the CDR3. The V end lost 0 bases, the J end lost 5 bases, and 8 bases lay between the germline ends. Germline CDR1 reads LGHNA; CDR2 reads YSLEER. This chain's CDR3 is CASSQDRHNNEQFF. The DNA of the CDR3 is TGCGCCAGCAGCCAAGATCGACATAACAATGAGCAGTTCTTC.

The CDR3: CATSAPPAYEQYV. CDR3 DNA sequence: TGTGCCACCAGCGCTCCCCCGGCCTACGAGCAGTACGTC. The V call is TRBV15, the J call TRBJ2-7; D remains ambiguous. The CDR3 has 13 amino acids. The ends were cut back, 5 bases at V and 2 bases at J, with 10 bases in the middle. The germline gives CDR1 LNHNV, CDR2 YYDKDF (reference sequence).

This clonotype occurred a few times. The gene calls are TRBV7-2 and TRBJ1-1, with D unclear. The germline V gene encodes CDR1 SGHTA and CDR2 FQGNSA. The CDR3 has 13 amino acids. Trimming cost V 6 bases and J 1 base, with 9 bases left between them. The CDR3 here is CASRVQANTEAFF. In DNA, the CDR3 is TGTGCCAGCAGGGTACAAGCGAACACTGAAGCTTTCTTT.

The chain combines TRBV10-3 with TRBJ2-7, with 8 bases fitting TRBD1. The germline gives CDR1 ENHRY, CDR2 SYGVKD. The CDR3 is 14 residues long. V lost 6 bases to trimming and J lost 3 bases; unmatched junction nucleotides: 7. The DNA for the CDR3 is TGTGCCATCAGCCCTTCGGACAGGGACTACGAGCAGTACTTC. This sequence encodes CAISPSDRDYEQYF.

The V call is TRBV6-5, the J call TRBJ2-6; D gene uncertain. The CDR3 is made up of 15 amino acids. The germline CDR1 and CDR2 sequences are MNHEY and SVGAGI. The V end was cut by 1 base, the J end by 0 bases, with 4 bases between. The CDR3 coding sequence is TGTGCCAGCAGTTACTGGTTCTCTGGGGCCAACGTCCTGACTTTC. Translated: CASSYWFSGANVLTF.

This clonotype has more than one count but fewer than ten. The chain links TRBV28 to TRBJ1-2; possible D gene TRBD1, 5 bases. Trimming removed 6 bases at V and 6 bases at J, with 11 bases between. CDR1 MDHEN and CDR2 SYDVKM come from the germline V gene. The CDR3 consists of 12 residues. The CDR3 region has the DNA TGTGCCAGCAGGGGGGTTGAACATGGCTACACCTTC. Amino acids: CASRGVEHGYTF.